This T cell receptor (beta chain) was recorded in a study of blood T cell repertoires in COVID-19. Assay: immunoSEQ multiplex PCR; the TCRdb copy retains only in-frame clones and omits some. The data show about 130,000 clones, roughly three quarters seen once. This sequence originates from a woman aged 65 to 85 with acute or convalescent COVID-19. What was sequenced was peripheral blood.

The CDR3, as DNA: TGTGCCAGCAGCGTCCATCCAGGTCAAACCGGGGAGCTGTTTTTT. Its translation is CASSVHPGQTGELFF. This rearrangement joins TRBV9 to TRBJ2-2; D uncertain. Germline assignment: CDR1 SGDLS and CDR2 YYNGEE. Trimming removed 2 bases from V and 5 bases from J, with 13 bases in between. This CDR3 is 15 amino acids long.